The 4 T cell receptor beta chains given below trace back to one sample, sequenced in a study of control samples from healthy donors and cancer patients. Sequencing used immunoSEQ multiplex PCR; TCRdb keeps in-frame clones, though not all of them. The table lists about 160,000 clones, approximately 90% of them singletons, with about 11% in the top ten. Sample: blood. The receptors were gathered from a man under 40 in good health.

This chain links TRBV15 with TRBJ1-2, with 8 nucleotides matching TRBD1. Per the germline V gene, CDR1 is LNHNV and CDR2 is YYDKDF (reference sequence). The trim removed 5 bases at V and 5 bases at J, leaving 10 bases unmatched. This CDR3 has 15 amino acids. CDR3 in amino acids: CATSPGGTGGYGYTF. For the CDR3, the DNA is TGTGCCACCAGCCCAGGGGGGACAGGCGGTTATGGCTACACCTTC.

This rearrangement joins TRBV24-1 to TRBJ1-5; D unresolved. The V gene's germline CDR1 is KGHDR and CDR2 SFDVKD. The CDR3 is 15 amino acids. The V and J ends lost 9 bases and 0 bases respectively, with 14 bases between them. The CDR3 DNA reads as TGTGCCACCGAAGGAACAGAGCATAGCAATCAGCCCCAGCATTTT. Protein sequence: CATEGTEHSNQPQHF.

This clone was picked up one time. V usage is TRBV27 and J usage is TRBJ1-2; D remains ambiguous. There are 13 residues in the CDR3. V gave up 3 bases and J gave up 4 bases, with 9 bases separating them. Germline V gene sequence: CDR1 MNHEY, CDR2 SMNVEV (reference sequence). CDR3 nucleotides: TGTGCCAGCAGTTTGAACATATTCTATGGCTACACCTTC. Translating it yields CASSLNIFYGYTF.

This sequence joins TRBV27 and TRBJ2-7; no reliable D call. This CDR3 region has 13 residues. From germline, CDR1 is MNHEY and CDR2 SMNVEV (reference sequence). The V end lost 4 bases, the J end lost 3 bases, and 10 bases lay between the germline ends. The CDR3 is CASSSGRLYEQYF. The DNA of the CDR3 is TGTGCCAGCAGTTCCGGACGGCTCTACGAGCAGTACTTC.